Below, 17 T cell receptor beta chains from the same sample are listed, as sequenced in a study of blood T cell repertoires in COVID-19. Data came from immunoSEQ multiplex PCR; TCRdb stores just in-frame clones and leaves some out. The table has 180,000 or so clones, approximately 85% seen once. Material: peripheral blood. These receptors all stem from a man aged 55 to 69 with acute or convalescent COVID-19.

The chain joins TRBV5-1 to TRBJ2-2; D not certain. The CDR3 loop spans 15 amino acids. V lost 6 bases and J lost 5, with 17 bases in between. Germline CDR1 reads SGHRS; CDR2 reads YFSETQ. The CDR3 DNA sequence: TGCGCCAGCATCCCAGCAAGCCCGAGGACCGGGGAGCTGTTTTTT. Its protein product is CASIPASPRTGELFF.

The gene calls are TRBV30 and TRBJ1-2; D not certain. Germline CDR1 is GTSNPN and CDR2 is SVGIG (reference sequence). The CDR3 loop spans 14 amino acids. V was trimmed by 0 bases and J by 8 bases, leaving 16 bases between them. CDR3 in DNA: TGTGCCTGGAGTGTCCCAGGTCAACCTCGGGGCTACACCTTC. This gives the protein CAWSVPGQPRGYTF. The full variable domain, in which reference TRBV30 and TRBJ1-2 provide the parts outside the CDR3, is SQTIHQWPATLVQPVGSPLSLECTVEGTSNPNLYWYRQAAGRGLQLLFYSVGIGQISSEVPQNLSASRPQDRQFILSSKKLLLSDSGFYLCAWSVPGQPRGYTFGSGTRLTVV.

The chain combines TRBV18 with TRBJ1-2; D not certain. With 2 bases removed from V and 4 bases from J, the gap between germline ends came to 11 bases. Germline lookup yields CDR1 KGHSH and CDR2 LQKENI. The CDR3 sequence is 14 residues long. CDR3 nucleotide sequence: TGTGCCAGCTCACCATCCGGGTATGGCTATGGCTACACCTTC. Translated: CASSPSGYGYGYTF.

The rearrangement links TRBV7-3 to TRBJ2-1; 10 bases map to TRBD2. This CDR3 is built from 16 residues. With V trimmed by 5 bases and J by 7 bases, 11 bases remained unmatched. CDR1 SGHTA and CDR2 FQGTGA come from the germline V gene. The CDR3 region is CASSLGGAGGYNEQFF. The CDR3 DNA reads TGTGCCAGCAGCCTCGGGGGAGCGGGAGGGTATAATGAGCAGTTCTTC.

The chain carries TRBV27 and TRBJ2-2, with 7 bases fitting TRBD2. Germline CDR1 reads MNHEY; CDR2 reads SMNVEV (reference sequence). The CDR3 has 16 residues. Germline trimming cut 6 bases from V and 7 bases from J; bases unmatched to any gene: 14. CDR3 amino acids: CASRIAGTTPSGELFF. The CDR3 bases are TGTGCCAGCAGGATAGCCGGGACTACCCCCAGCGGGGAGCTGTTTTTT.

This chain uses TRBV19 with TRBJ1-6; 7 bases match TRBD1. The J segment lost 5 bases and the V segment lost 5 bases, leaving 6 bases of the junction unmatched. The CDR3 has 15 residues. CDR1 is LNHDA and CDR2 is SQIVND in the germline V gene (reference sequence). CDR3 coding DNA: TGTGCCAGTAGTCGCCGGGACAGAGATAATTCACCCCTCCACTTT. This translates into CASSRRDRDNSPLHF.

This clone was counted only a few times. The J gene is TRBJ2-1, the V gene TRBV11-2, with D unresolved. CDR3 length: 12 amino acids. CDR1 is SGHAT, CDR2 FQNNGV, per germline. The V end was cut by 0 bases, the J end by 12 bases, with 9 bases between. CDR3 DNA sequence: TGTGCCAGCAGCTTAGATAAGACTGGGCAGTTCTTC. Its translation is CASSLDKTGQFF.

As DNA, the CDR3 is TGCGCCAGCAGTGGGAGGGCGTACCAAGAGACCCAGTACTTC. It specifies CASSGRAYQETQYF. The chain carries TRBV5-1 and TRBJ2-5; 7 nucleotides align to TRBD2. The CDR3 spans 14 residues. V lost 5 bases and J lost 0; bases outside the gene matches: 4. Germline V gene data show CDR1 as SGHRS and CDR2 as YFSETQ.

The chain uses TRBV9 and TRBJ2-5; D perhaps matches TRBD1 (6 bases). Trimming shortened V by 0 bases and J by 5 bases, and 23 bases separated the two germline ends. CDR1 is SGDLS, CDR2 YYNGEE, per germline. The CDR3 extends over 18 amino acids. The DNA of the CDR3 is TGTGCCAGCAGCGTAGTCCCCAGGGGAAGGGCGGCTGGGGAGACCCAGTACTTC. Its translation is CASSVVPRGRAAGETQYF.

The chain has TRBV5-8 and TRBJ2-2; 7 bases are shared with TRBD2. Trimming cost V 3 bases and J 4 bases; bases outside gene matches: 3. The CDR3 is 14 amino acids. Per germline, CDR1 SGHTS and CDR2 YDEGEE. CDR3 coding DNA: TGTGCCAGCAGCTGGGGACTACTCACCGGGGAGCTGTTTTTT. Encoded protein: CASSWGLLTGELFF.

This clone showed up just once. The chain couples TRBV11-2 to TRBJ2-5, with 10 bases lining up with TRBD1. The CDR3 sequence is 13 residues long. After removal of 5 bases from V and 4 bases from J, the junction contained 1 base not matched to a gene. From germline, CDR1 is SGHAT and CDR2 FQNNGV. The CDR3 nucleotides are TGTGCCAGCAGCAGGGACAGGGGAGAGACCCAGTACTTC. It encodes CASSRDRGETQYF.

This clone was seen a single time. The chain joins TRBV14 to TRBJ2-7, with 10 bases matching TRBD2. Unmatched junction bases numbered 2, after V lost 1 base and J lost 2 bases. CDR1 and CDR2 (germline): SGHDN, FVKESK. The CDR3 has 15 residues. CDR3 loop: CASSQVSGRPYEQYF. For the CDR3, the DNA is TGTGCCAGCAGCCAAGTTAGCGGGAGGCCCTACGAGCAGTACTTC.

V and J are TRBV28 and TRBJ1-2; TRBD1 agrees at 11 bases. CDR3 length: 16 amino acids. Trimming removed 7 bases from V and 4 bases from J; junction bases left unmatched: 11. Germline CDR1 is MDHEN and CDR2 is SYDVKM. CDR3 region: CASIETGTGGTYGYTF. The CDR3 DNA follows: TGTGCCAGCATCGAAACCGGGACAGGGGGGACCTATGGCTACACCTTC.

V is TRBV11-2 and J is TRBJ1-1; weak D call: TRBD1 (6 bases). The germline V and J ends were trimmed by 1 base and 11 bases, with 14 bases remaining between them. The length of the CDR3 is 13 residues. Germline CDR1 is SGHAT and CDR2 is FQNNGV. The CDR3 DNA follows: TGTGCCAGCAGCTTAGTTGGGCAGGGGCACGCTTTCTTT. Protein product: CASSLVGQGHAFF.

The chain carries TRBV6-5 and TRBJ2-1; 13 bases align to TRBD2. The germline gives CDR1 MNHEY, CDR2 SVGAGI. This CDR3 spans 15 amino acids. V shed 6 bases, J shed 8 bases, and the junction held 7 bases outside the gene matches. The CDR3 sequence is CASRGTSGTSDEQFF. CDR3 sequence (DNA): TGTGCCAGCAGGGGGACTAGCGGGACGTCGGATGAGCAGTTCTTC.

The table lists this clone with a count of one. The chain recombines TRBV28 with TRBJ1-2; D is possibly TRBD1 (5 bases). The V end lost 3 bases, the J end lost 7 bases, and 12 bases lay between the germline ends. Germline CDR1 is MDHEN and CDR2 is SYDVKM. The CDR3 covers 13 residues. The CDR3 loop is CASSLQGLFGYTF. The CDR3 DNA sequence: TGTGCCAGCAGTTTGCAGGGTTTATTTGGCTACACCTTC.

The rearrangement links TRBV18 to TRBJ2-7; 12 bases align to TRBD1. Germline assignment: CDR1 KGHSH and CDR2 LQKENI. The J segment lost 5 bases and the V segment lost 4 bases, leaving 6 bases of the junction unmatched. The CDR3 length is 15 residues. CDR3 in amino acids: CASSHPGQGANEQYF. The DNA for the CDR3 is TGTGCCAGCTCACACCCGGGACAGGGGGCGAACGAGCAGTACTTC.